This is a list of T cell receptor beta chains from one sample in a study of PD-1 blockade in mismatch repair-deficient tumors. The assay was immunoSEQ multiplex PCR, and TCRdb's table has in-frame clones only and misses some. The sample yields about 120,000 clones, more than 70% seen once. This specimen consisted of peripheral blood, obtained almost 74 weeks after starting pembrolizumab. These receptors were taken from an adult with mismatch repair-deficient cancer. Each CDR3 is given with its conserved first and last residue. The D gene is left open where the match is weak. The listing skips clone size in some rows; elsewhere it reads once, few, many or a size class.

J	D	size	V	length	CDR3	DNA
TRBJ2-1	-	-	TRBV12-5	13	CASGTTSRNEQFF	TGTGCTAGTGGCACTACTAGCCGTAATGAGCAGTTCTTC
TRBJ2-1	-	-	TRBV11-3	13	CASSLGQLNEQFF	TGTGCCAGCAGCTTAGGACAGCTCAATGAGCAGTTCTTC
TRBJ1-2	TRBD1	once	TRBV6-6	14	CASSPSGQIYGYTF	TGTGCCAGCAGTCCCTCGGGACAGATCTATGGCTACACCTTC
TRBJ2-1	TRBD1	-	TRBV6-5	15	CASSGDRDSYNEQFF	TGTGCCAGCAGTGGAGACAGGGACTCCTACAATGAGCAGTTCTTC
TRBJ1-4	-	-	TRBV19	13	CASSIPGVAKLFF	TGTGCCAGTAGTATCCCAGGGGTAGCAAAACTGTTTTTT
TRBJ1-2	-	-	TRBV10-3	13	CAITTGANYGYTF	TGTGCCATCACTACAGGAGCTAACTATGGCTACACCTTC
TRBJ2-1	-	-	TRBV4-1	15	CASSQVGGNYNEQFF	TGCGCCAGCAGCCAAGTAGGTGGCAACTACAATGAGCAGTTCTTC
TRBJ1-2	-	-	TRBV5-1	16	CASSATEGRGNYGYTF	TGCGCCAGCAGCGCAACCGAGGGAAGGGGAAACTATGGCTACACCTTC
TRBJ2-2	-	-	TRBV5-4	16	CASSLFPGTNTGELFF	TGTGCCAGCAGCTTGTTTCCAGGGACGAACACCGGGGAGCTGTTTTTT
TRBJ2-7	-	-	TRBV28	11	CASSWAYEQYF	TGTGCCAGCAGTTGGGCCTACGAGCAGTACTTC
TRBJ1-2	TRBD1	-	TRBV5-1	15	CASSLDRDRVYGYTF	TGCGCCAGCAGCCTGGACCGGGACAGAGTTTATGGCTACACCTTC
TRBJ1-1	-	-	TRBV14	15	CASSQRGIWNTEAFF	TGTGCCAGCAGCCAAAGAGGCATTTGGAACACTGAAGCTTTCTTT
TRBJ1-2	-	-	TRBV7-9	18	CASSSPLFADGTNYGYTF	TGTGCCAGCAGCTCCCCTTTATTTGCGGACGGGACTAACTATGGCTACACCTTC
TRBJ2-7	TRBD1	-	TRBV13	15	CASSSIGQGWSEQYF	TGTGCCAGCAGCTCCATAGGACAGGGTTGGTCCGAGCAGTACTTC
TRBJ2-2	-	-	TRBV12-5	13	CASGLGGKGELFF	TGTGCTAGTGGTTTGGGGGGGAAGGGGGAGCTGTTTTTT
TRBJ2-7	TRBD1	-	TRBV5-1	15	CASSLYVTGGGEQYF	TGCGCCAGCAGCTTGTACGTGACAGGGGGCGGCGAGCAGTACTTC
TRBJ1-1	-	-	TRBV9	13	CASSVAGFGEAFF	TGTGCCAGCAGCGTAGCGGGATTCGGTGAAGCTTTCTTT
TRBJ2-3	-	-	TRBV2	14	CASSDAAPTDTQYF	TGTGCCAGCAGTGATGCAGCCCCCACAGATACGCAGTATTTT
TRBJ1-2	TRBD1	-	TRBV5-1	14	CASSPQGPSQGYTF	TGCGCCAGCAGCCCACAGGGGCCCTCTCAAGGCTACACCTTC
TRBJ2-5	-	-	TRBV4-3	15	CASSQDGASQETQYF	TGCGCCAGCAGCCAAGATGGCGCGAGCCAAGAGACCCAGTACTTC
TRBJ2-3	-	-	TRBV7-8	14	CASSLDVVPDTQYF	TGTGCCAGCAGCTTAGACGTCGTCCCAGATACGCAGTATTTT
TRBJ1-1	-	-	TRBV25-1	13	CASSGTMPTEAFF	TGTGCCAGCAGTGGAACCATGCCCACTGAAGCTTTCTTT
TRBJ2-3	-	-	TRBV11-3	14	CASSLGGFTDTQYF	TGTGCCAGCAGCTTAGGGGGATTCACAGATACGCAGTATTTT
TRBJ2-2	-	once	TRBV6-5	12	CASSYGSGELFF	TGTGCCAGCAGTTACGGGTCCGGGGAGCTGTTTTTT
TRBJ2-7	-	-	TRBV6-1	14	CAISDPVREYEQYF	TGTGCCATCAGTGATCCCGTCAGGGAATACGAGCAGTACTTC